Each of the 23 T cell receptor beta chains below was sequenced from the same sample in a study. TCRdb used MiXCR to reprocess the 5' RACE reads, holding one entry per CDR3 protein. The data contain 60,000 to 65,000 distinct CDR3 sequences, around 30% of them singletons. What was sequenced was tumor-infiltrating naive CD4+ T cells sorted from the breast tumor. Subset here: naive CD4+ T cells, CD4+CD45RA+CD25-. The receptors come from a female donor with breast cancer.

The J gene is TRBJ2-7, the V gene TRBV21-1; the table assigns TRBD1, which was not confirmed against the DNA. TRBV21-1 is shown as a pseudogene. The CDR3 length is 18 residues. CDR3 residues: CASSKRTDRGRLFDEQYF. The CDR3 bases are TGTGCCAGCAGCAAAAGAACTGACAGGGGGCGTCTTTTCGACGAGCAGTACTTC.

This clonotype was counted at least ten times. CDR3 protein: CASSTDRGTEAFF. DNA of the CDR3: TGCGCCAGCAGCACCGACAGAGGCACTGAAGCTTTCTTT. The chain has TRBV5-1 and TRBJ1-1; D may be TRBD1 (5 bases). This CDR3 region has 13 residues. Per germline, CDR1 SGHRS and CDR2 YFSETQ. With 4 bases removed from V and 4 bases from J, the gap between germline ends came to 11 bases. The complete variable domain, with remaining parts taken from reference TRBV5-1 and TRBJ1-1, reads KAGVTQTPRYLIKTRGQQVTLSCSPISGHRSVSWYQQTPGQGLQFLFEYFSETQRNKGNFPGRFSGRQFSNSRSEMNVSTLELGDSALYLCASSTDRGTEAFFGQGTRLTVV.

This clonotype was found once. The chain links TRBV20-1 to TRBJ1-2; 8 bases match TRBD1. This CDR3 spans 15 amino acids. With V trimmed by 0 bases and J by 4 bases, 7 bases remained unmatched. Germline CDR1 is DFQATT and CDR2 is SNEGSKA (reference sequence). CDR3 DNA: TGCAGTGCTAGAGATGGAGACAGGGGCTTCTATGGCTACACCTTC. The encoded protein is CSARDGDRGFYGYTF.

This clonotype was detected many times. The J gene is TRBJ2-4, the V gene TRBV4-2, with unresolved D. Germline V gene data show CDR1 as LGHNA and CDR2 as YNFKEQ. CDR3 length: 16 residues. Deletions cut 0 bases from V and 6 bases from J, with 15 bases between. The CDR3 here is CASSQDGASSGNIQYF. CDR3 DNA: TGTGCCAGCAGCCAAGATGGCGCAAGTAGTGGAAACATTCAGTACTTC.

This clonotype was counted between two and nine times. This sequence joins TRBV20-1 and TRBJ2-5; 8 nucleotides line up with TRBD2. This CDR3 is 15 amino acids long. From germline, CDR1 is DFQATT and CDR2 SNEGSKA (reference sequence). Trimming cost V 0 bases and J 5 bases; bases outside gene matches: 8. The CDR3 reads CSARDPLSGAETQYF. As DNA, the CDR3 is TGCAGTGCTAGAGACCCCCTTAGCGGGGCGGAGACCCAGTACTTC.

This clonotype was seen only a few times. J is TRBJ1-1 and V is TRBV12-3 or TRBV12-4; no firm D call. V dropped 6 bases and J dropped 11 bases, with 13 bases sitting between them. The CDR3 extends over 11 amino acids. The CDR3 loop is CASSDPDIAFF. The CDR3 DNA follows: TGTGCCAGCAGCGACCCAGACATCGCTTTCTTT.

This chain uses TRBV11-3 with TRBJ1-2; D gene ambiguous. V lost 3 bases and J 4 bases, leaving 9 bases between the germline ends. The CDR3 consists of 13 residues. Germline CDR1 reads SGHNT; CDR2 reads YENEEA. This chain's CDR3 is CASSLRRGYGYTF. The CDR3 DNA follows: TGTGCCAGCAGCTTGCGGAGAGGCTATGGCTACACCTTC.

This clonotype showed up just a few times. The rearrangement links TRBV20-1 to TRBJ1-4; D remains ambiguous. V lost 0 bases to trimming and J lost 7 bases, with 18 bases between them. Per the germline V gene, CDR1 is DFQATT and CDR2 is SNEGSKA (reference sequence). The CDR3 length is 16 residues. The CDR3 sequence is CSARDPTAGLGEKLFF. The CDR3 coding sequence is TGCAGTGCTAGAGACCCGACCGCCGGGTTGGGTGAAAAACTGTTTTTT.

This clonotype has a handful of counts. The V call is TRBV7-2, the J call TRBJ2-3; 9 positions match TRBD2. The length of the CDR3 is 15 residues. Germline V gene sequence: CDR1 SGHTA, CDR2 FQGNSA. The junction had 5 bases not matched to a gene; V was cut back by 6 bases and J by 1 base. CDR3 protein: CASSPWTSGTDTQYF. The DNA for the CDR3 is TGTGCCAGCAGTCCTTGGACTAGCGGCACAGATACGCAGTATTTT.

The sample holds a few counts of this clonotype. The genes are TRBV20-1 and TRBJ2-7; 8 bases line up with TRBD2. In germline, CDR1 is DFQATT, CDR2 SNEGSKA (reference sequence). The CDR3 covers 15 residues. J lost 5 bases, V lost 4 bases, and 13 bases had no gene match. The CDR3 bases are TGCAGTGCTACCTTGTCCGGCGGGAGGAGCGACGAGCAGTACTTC. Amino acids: CSATLSGGRSDEQYF.

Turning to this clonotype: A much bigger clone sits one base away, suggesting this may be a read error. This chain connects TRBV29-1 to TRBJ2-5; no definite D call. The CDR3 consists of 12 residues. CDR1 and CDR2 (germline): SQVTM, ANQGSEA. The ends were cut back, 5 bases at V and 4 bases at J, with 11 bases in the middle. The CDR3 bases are TGCAGCGTTAGCCTAAGAGGAGAGACCCAGTACTTC. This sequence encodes CSVSLRGETQYF.

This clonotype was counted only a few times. The CDR3 sequence is CASSQIGASRPQHF. CDR3 coding DNA: TGTGCCAGCAGTCAAATCGGGGCGTCAAGGCCCCAGCATTTT. This sequence joins TRBV12-3 or TRBV12-4 and TRBJ1-5, with D possibly TRBD1 on 5 matching bases. V shed 5 bases and J shed 9 bases, with 17 bases lying between them. The CDR3 covers 14 residues.

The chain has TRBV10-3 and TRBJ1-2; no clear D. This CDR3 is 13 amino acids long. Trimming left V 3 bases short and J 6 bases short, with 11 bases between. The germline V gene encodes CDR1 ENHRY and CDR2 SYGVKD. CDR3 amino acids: CAISDPADNGYTF. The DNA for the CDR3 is TGTGCCATCAGTGACCCGGCAGACAATGGCTACACCTTC.

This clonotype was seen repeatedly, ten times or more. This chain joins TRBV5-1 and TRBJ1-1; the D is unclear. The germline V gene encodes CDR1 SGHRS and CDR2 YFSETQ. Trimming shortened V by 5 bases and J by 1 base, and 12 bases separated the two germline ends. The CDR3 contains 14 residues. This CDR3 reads CASSPGRANTEAFF. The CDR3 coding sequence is TGCGCCAGCAGTCCCGGGCGAGCGAACACTGAAGCTTTCTTT. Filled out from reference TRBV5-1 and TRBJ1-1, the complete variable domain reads KAGVTQTPRYLIKTRGQQVTLSCSPISGHRSVSWYQQTPGQGLQFLFEYFSETQRNKGNFPGRFSGRQFSNSRSEMNVSTLELGDSALYLCASSPGRANTEAFFGQGTRLTVV.

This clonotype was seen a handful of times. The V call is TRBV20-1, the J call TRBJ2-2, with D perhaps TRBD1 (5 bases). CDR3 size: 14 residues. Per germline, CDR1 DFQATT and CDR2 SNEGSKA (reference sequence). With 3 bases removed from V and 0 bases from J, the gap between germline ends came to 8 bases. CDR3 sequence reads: CSASWTTNTGELFF. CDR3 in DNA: TGCAGTGCTAGTTGGACAACGAACACCGGGGAGCTGTTTTTT.

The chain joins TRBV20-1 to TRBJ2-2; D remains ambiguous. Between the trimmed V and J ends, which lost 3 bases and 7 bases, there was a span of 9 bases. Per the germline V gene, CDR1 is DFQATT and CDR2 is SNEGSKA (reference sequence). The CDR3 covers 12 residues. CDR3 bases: TGCAGTGCTAGCGGGCAGATCGGGGAGCTGTTTTTT. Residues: CSASGQIGELFF.

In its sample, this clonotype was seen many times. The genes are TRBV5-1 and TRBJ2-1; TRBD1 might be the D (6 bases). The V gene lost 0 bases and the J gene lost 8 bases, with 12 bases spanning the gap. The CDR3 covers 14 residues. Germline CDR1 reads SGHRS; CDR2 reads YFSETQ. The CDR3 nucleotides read TGCGCCAGCAGCTTGGTTCAGGGGTTCGATGAGCAGTTCTTC. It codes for CASSLVQGFDEQFF.

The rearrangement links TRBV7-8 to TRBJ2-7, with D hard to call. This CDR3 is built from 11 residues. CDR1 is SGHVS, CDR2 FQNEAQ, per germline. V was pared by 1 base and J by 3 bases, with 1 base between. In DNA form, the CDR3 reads TGTGCCAGCAGCTTAGTCTACGAGCAGTACTTC. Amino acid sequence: CASSLVYEQYF.

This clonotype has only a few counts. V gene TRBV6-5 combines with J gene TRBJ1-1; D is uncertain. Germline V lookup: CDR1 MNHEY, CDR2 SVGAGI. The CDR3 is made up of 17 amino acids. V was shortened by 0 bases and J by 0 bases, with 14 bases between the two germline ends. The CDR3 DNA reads TGTGCCAGCAGTTACTCGATAAGTGGGGTGGTGAACACTGAAGCTTTCTTT. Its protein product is CASSYSISGVVNTEAFF.

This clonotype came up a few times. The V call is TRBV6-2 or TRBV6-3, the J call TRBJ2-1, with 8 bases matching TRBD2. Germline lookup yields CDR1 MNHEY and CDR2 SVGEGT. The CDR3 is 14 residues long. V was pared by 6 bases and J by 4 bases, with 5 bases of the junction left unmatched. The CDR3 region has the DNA TGTGCCAGCAGAAACGGGAGGGGGTACAATGAGCAGTTCTTC. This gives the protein CASRNGRGYNEQFF.

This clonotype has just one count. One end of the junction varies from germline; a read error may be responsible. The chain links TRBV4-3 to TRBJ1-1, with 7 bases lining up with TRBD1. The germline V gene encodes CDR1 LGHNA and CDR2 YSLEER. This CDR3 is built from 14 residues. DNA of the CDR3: TGCACCAGCAGCGCCTGGACAGGGAACACTGAAGCTTTCTTT. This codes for CTSSAWTGNTEAFF.

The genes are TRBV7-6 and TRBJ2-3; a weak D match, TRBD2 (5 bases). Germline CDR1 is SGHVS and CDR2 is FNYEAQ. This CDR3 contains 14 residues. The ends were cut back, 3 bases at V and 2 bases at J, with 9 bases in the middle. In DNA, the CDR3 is TGTGCCAGCAGCTTTGGGAGTATCACAGATACGCAGTATTTT. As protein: CASSFGSITDTQYF.

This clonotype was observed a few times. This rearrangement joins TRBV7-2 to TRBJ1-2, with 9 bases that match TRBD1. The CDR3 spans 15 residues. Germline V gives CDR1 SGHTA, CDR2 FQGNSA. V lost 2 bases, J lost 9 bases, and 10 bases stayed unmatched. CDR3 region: CASSLTGTGKVSYTF. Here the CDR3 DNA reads TGTGCCAGCAGCTTAACCGGGACAGGGAAGGTTAGCTACACCTTC.